Reported below is one TCR beta chain. No antigen is known for it. No clone much larger than this one lies a single base away; base qualities are absent. The source of the sample is a study of blood T cell repertoires in COVID-19 (TCRdb year 2020). Notes on the research overall: Samples from collaborators originated in the United States, Italy and Spain and spanned both the acute and convalescent phases of COVID-19. Where available, HLA class I and class II types were obtained from metadata supplied by the sample provider rather than from assay-based typing. A de-identified subject ID, COVID-19 status, age in years and sex were almost always included in the sample metadata. The samples were drawn from the first 160 participants of the ongoing ImmuneRACE study and from 1,200 or so subjects provided by 6 global collaborators. The repertoires were made available in a free public database intended to serve as a resource for research on the immune response to SARS-CoV-2. The material from the prospective study consisted of cDNA or gDNA derived from T cells, B-cell-depleted T cells, or PBMCs. Deeply sampled blood TCRbeta repertoires from subjects exposed to, actively infected with, or recovered from COVID-19 were included in the dataset. Overall study outcomes, separate from this receptor: How much clinical and demographic metadata was included differed by source and by participant, and the metadata was provided uncurated.

TCRbeta CDR3 regions were amplified from genomic DNA by means of the immunoSEQ Assay, a bias-controlled multiplex PCR. Per the source publication's procedure: The number of nucleated cells in each sample was estimated from the amplification of reference gene primers within the assay. Sequence reads were collapsed and filtered to measure the absolute abundance of every unique TCRbeta CDR3 rearrangement. For each sample, productive Simpson clonality was calculated by taking the square root of Simpson's diversity index across productive rearrangements. TCRdb stores this immuneACCESS table with in-frame sequences only. Part of the clones is absent; in the studies checked, under half of the shortfall reflects unresolved V genes, and no reason is known for the rest. Clonal size and the V and J genes are those of that table, whereas D and trimming came from the DNA. The sample table contains about 60,000 clones; only one count was recorded for about nine tenths of them. The ten largest clones add up to around 8% of the sample.

Each collaborating institution followed its own protocols to collect whole blood in K2EDTA tubes. For TCRbeta analysis, collaborators shipped samples as frozen whole blood, isolated PBMCs, or DNA extracted from either of those sample types. The source of this sequence is a human donor with active COVID-19. The donor label of this sample is uncertain. Specimen: peripheral blood.

The bases read TGTGCCTGGAGTCCCCCGAGAGGGGCGGGGGGTTCGTGGGATACGCAGTATTTT. Translated, this gives CAWSPPRGAGGSWDTQYF. The rearranged segments are TRBV30 and TRBJ2-3; the junction holds 8 bases that match TRBD2. The germline V gene (reference sequence) supplies CDR1 GTSNPN and CDR2 SVGIG. The CDR3 contains 18 residues, cysteine and phenylalanine counted. Just the 54-base CDR3 DNA is kept, in frame starting at base 1. V lost 2 bases and J lost 6 bases, and the count of bases not matched to a germline gene is 19.